Included here is one T cell receptor (beta chain) sequence, with context. The antigen is undetermined. Other DNA sequences in the sample encode the same CDR3. This entry belongs to a study of shared clonotypes between healthy human individuals. At the level of the study: The cohort comprised a couple of women and a few men. Their ages spanned 18 to 49 years.

Germline CDR1 is SGHVS and CDR2 is FNYEAQ. The CDR3 extends over 14 amino acids. V dropped 5 bases and J dropped 1 base, with 9 bases sitting between them. Sequencing used immunoSEQ multiplex PCR; TCRdb keeps in-frame clones, though not all of them. The data contain about 2.2 million clones, just over 90% of them seen just once; the ten biggest clones take up more than 1.5%. General study findings and limits: Naive subsets typically showed greater estimated richness than memory subsets. Unshared clonotypes carried lower generation probabilities than those common to all four donors.

Terminally differentiated effector memory CD45RA+ cells were excluded by CCR7 positive selection of CD45RO-negative cells. The sequence was collected from a man younger than 35 in good health. Some clones in this sample may be carry-over from other donors' samples. The sample comprised naive CD8+ T cells from PBMCs. The chain employs TRBV7-6 and TRBJ2-1, with a tentative D call TRBD2 (5 bases). The CDR3, as DNA: TGTGCCAGCAGCCCCCGAGGGTCCTACAATGAGCAGTTCTTC. The encoded protein is CASSPRGSYNEQFF.